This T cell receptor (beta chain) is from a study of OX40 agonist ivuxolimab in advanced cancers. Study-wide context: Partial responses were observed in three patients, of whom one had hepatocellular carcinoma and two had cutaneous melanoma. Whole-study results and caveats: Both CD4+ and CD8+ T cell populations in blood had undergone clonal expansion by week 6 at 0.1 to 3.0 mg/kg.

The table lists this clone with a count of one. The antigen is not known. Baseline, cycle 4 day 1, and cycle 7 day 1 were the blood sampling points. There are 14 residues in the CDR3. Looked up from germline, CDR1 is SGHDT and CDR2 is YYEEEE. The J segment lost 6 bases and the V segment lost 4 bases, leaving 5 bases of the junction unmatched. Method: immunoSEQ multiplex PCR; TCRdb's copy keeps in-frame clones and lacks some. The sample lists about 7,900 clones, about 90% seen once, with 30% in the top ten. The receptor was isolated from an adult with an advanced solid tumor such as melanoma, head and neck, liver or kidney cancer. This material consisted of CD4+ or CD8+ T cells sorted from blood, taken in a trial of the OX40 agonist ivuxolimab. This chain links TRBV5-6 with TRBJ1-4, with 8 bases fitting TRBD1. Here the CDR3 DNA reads TGTGCCAGCAGCCGGGACAGGATGGATGAAAAACTGTTTTTT. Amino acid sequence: CASSRDRMDEKLFF.